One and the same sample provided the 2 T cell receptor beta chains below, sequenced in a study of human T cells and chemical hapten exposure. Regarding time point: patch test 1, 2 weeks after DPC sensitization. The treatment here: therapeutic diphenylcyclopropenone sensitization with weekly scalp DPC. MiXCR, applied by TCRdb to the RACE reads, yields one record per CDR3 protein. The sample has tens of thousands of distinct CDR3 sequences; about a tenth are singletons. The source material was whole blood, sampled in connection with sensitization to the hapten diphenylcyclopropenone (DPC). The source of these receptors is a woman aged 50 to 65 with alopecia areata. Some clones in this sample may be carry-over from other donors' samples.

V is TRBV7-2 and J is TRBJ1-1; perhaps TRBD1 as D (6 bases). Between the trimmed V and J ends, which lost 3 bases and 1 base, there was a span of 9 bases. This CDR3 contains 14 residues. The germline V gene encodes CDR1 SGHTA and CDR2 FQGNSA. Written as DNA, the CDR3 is TGTGCCAGCAGCTTCGGACAGCCGAACACTGAAGCTTTCTTT. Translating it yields CASSFGQPNTEAFF.

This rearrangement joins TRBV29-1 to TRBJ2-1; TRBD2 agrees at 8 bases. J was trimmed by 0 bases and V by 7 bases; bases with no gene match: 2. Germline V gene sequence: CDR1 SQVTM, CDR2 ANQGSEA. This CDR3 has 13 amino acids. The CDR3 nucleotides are TGCAGCGGCGGGAGGCTCTCCTACAATGAGCAGTTCTTC. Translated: CSGGRLSYNEQFF.